The 28 T cell receptor beta chains presented below share a single source sample, sequenced in a study of identical twins. TCRdb analysed the 5' RACE reads with MiXCR anew, one entry per CDR3 protein. This table has 1.5 million to 2 million distinct CDR3 sequences, about 31% appearing once. The sequenced sample was cord blood. All receptors come from a newborn girl in good health.

The chain has TRBV5-1 and TRBJ2-3; D is possibly TRBD2 (6 bases). V gave up 0 bases and J gave up 1 base, with 12 bases separating them. Germline lookup yields CDR1 SGHRS and CDR2 YFSETQ. CDR3 length equals 16 residues. This chain's CDR3 is CASSLGGRDGTDTQYF. The CDR3, as DNA: TGCGCCAGCAGCTTGGGAGGGCGGGATGGCACAGATACGCAGTATTTT.

The chain employs TRBV29-1 and TRBJ1-5; 7 nucleotides match TRBD1. The CDR3 has 14 amino acids. The germline gives CDR1 SQVTM, CDR2 ANQGSEA. Trimming removed 3 bases from V and 2 bases from J; junction bases left unmatched: 4. In nucleotides, the CDR3 is TGCAGCGTTGAGGCAGGGGGAGGCAATCAGCCCCAGCATTTT. It translates to CSVEAGGGNQPQHF.

This clonotype was observed a handful of times. The chain has TRBV20-1 and TRBJ2-1, with 10 bases matching TRBD2. Germline V gene lookup returns CDR1 DFQATT and CDR2 SNEGSKA (reference sequence). CDR3 size: 14 residues. Trimming cost V 6 bases and J 5 bases; bases outside gene matches: 7. The CDR3 DNA reads as TGCAGTGCCTTAGCGGGGGGCGGGGACAATGAGCAGTTCTTC. Residues: CSALAGGGDNEQFF.

V is TRBV3-1 and J is TRBJ2-4; D could derive from TRBD1 or TRBD2 (8 bases each). The J call may be mistaken, given a closer DNA end match to TRBJ2-7. This CDR3 has 16 residues. Looked up from germline, CDR1 is LGHDT and CDR2 is YNNKEL (reference sequence). This CDR3 reads CASSQDSGTGAYEQYF. The CDR3, as DNA: TGTGCCAGCAGCCAAGATAGCGGGACAGGCGCCTACGAGCAGTACTTC.

A single count supports this clonotype. The J gene is TRBJ1-1, the V gene TRBV20-1, with TRBD1 as a possible D gene (5 bases). CDR3 length equals 12 residues. The germline V gene encodes CDR1 DFQATT and CDR2 SNEGSKA (reference sequence). V lost 5 bases and J lost 1, with 8 bases in between. In DNA, the CDR3 is TGCAGTGCTGGCGACAGGAACACTGAAGCTTTCTTT. This encodes CSAGDRNTEAFF.

In this sample, this clonotype turned up once. The rearrangement joins TRBV7-8 to TRBJ2-4; no clear D gene. TRBJ2-5 matches the DNA end more closely, so the J call is doubtful. The CDR3 covers 12 residues. The germline V gene has CDR1 SGHVS and CDR2 FQNEAQ. DNA of the CDR3: TGTGCCAGCAGCCAGAGGATGGAGACCCAGTACTTC. Translating it yields CASSQRMETQYF.

This clonotype has more than one count but fewer than ten. The chain is built from TRBV5-1 and TRBJ2-1; 9 bases align to TRBD1. The CDR3 has 14 residues. Germline values: CDR1 SGHRS, CDR2 YFSETQ. V was pared by 2 bases and J by 9 bases, with 6 bases of the junction left unmatched. The CDR3 coding sequence is TGCGCCAGCAGCTTAGGAGACAGGGGGATTGAGCAGTTCTTC. This codes for CASSLGDRGIEQFF.

This clonotype appeared a few times. The rearrangement joins TRBV29-1 to TRBJ2-2, with 9 bases fitting TRBD2. The V and J ends lost 4 bases and 2 bases, in that order; junction bases with no gene match: 5. CDR3 size: 15 residues. CDR1 and CDR2 (germline): SQVTM, ANQGSEA. CDR3 sequence: CSVGLAGRNTGELFF. CDR3 coding DNA: TGCAGCGTTGGGCTAGCGGGACGTAACACCGGGGAGCTGTTTTTT.

In this sample, this clonotype turned up a few times. The CDR3 here is CASSDLDYGYTF. The CDR3, as DNA: TGCGCCAGCAGCGATTTAGACTATGGCTACACCTTC. This chain connects TRBV5-1 to TRBJ1-2; D call uncertain. With 4 bases removed from V and 3 bases from J, the gap between germline ends came to 7 bases. The CDR3 has 12 amino acids. Per germline, CDR1 SGHRS and CDR2 YFSETQ.

The V call is TRBV20-1, the J call TRBJ2-1; TRBD2 agrees at 9 bases. This CDR3 contains 17 residues. Germline-derived CDR1 and CDR2 are DFQATT and SNEGSKA (reference sequence). Trimming removed 4 bases from V and 0 bases from J; junction bases left unmatched: 10. The CDR3 DNA follows: TGCAGTGCTATGGTAGCGGGAGTCCTCTTCTCCTACAATGAGCAGTTCTTC. Translated, it gives CSAMVAGVLFSYNEQFF.

The chain couples TRBV20-1 to TRBJ2-6; no clear D gene. The CDR3 is 13 residues long. V dropped 1 base and J dropped 0 bases, with 1 base sitting between them. Germline-derived CDR1 and CDR2 are DFQATT and SNEGSKA (reference sequence). The CDR3 nucleotides read TGCAGTGCTAGAGTCTCTGGGGCCAACGTCCTGACTTTC. This codes for CSARVSGANVLTF.

This chain links TRBV6-1 with TRBJ1-4; 8 bases match TRBD1. Germline assignment: CDR1 MNHNS and CDR2 SASEGT. Losses at the gene ends were 4 bases for V and 7 bases for J; bases not matched to a gene: 8. The CDR3 has 15 residues. The CDR3 DNA reads as TGTGCCAGCAGTGGAGGACAGGGCTCCATTGAAAAACTGTTTTTT. Its translation is CASSGGQGSIEKLFF.

This chain joins TRBV5-6 and TRBJ2-5; D gene uncertain. The germline V and J ends were trimmed by 2 bases and 11 bases, with 22 bases remaining between them. CDR1 and CDR2 from the germline V gene are SGHDT and YYEEEE. The CDR3 loop spans 15 amino acids. CDR3 in amino acids: CASSFRSRSYNEQYF. CDR3 nucleotide sequence: TGTGCCAGCAGCTTCCGGTCTCGCTCCTACAATGAGCAGTACTTC. The full variable domain, in which reference TRBV5-6 and TRBJ2-5 provide the parts outside the CDR3, is DAGVTQSPTHLIKTRGQQVTLRCSPKSGHDTVSWYQQALGQGPQFIFQYYEEEERQRGNFPDRFSGHQFPNYSSELNVNALLLGDSALYLCASSFRSRSYNEQYFGPGTRLLVL.

In this sample, this clonotype turned up a few times. The chain uses TRBV10-3 and TRBJ2-3; perhaps TRBD2 as D (6 bases). The germline V and J ends were trimmed by 2 bases and 4 bases, with 13 bases remaining between them. The germline V gene encodes CDR1 ENHRY and CDR2 SYGVKD. The CDR3 is made up of 15 amino acids. The CDR3 region has the DNA TGTGCCATCAGTGAGCAGGCGGGATTTTCAGATACGCAGTATTTT. As protein: CAISEQAGFSDTQYF.

This sequence joins TRBV16 and TRBJ1-4; no definite D call. With 0 bases removed from V and 0 bases from J, the gap between germline ends came to 5 bases. The CDR3 has 15 residues. Germline lookup yields CDR1 KGHSY and CDR2 FQNENV. The CDR3 loop is CASSQSRSTNEKLFF. CDR3 nucleotides: TGTGCCAGCAGCCAATCCAGGTCAACTAATGAAAAACTGTTTTTT.

This clonotype was counted a few times. This chain joins TRBV5-1 and TRBJ2-1, with 9 bases identical to TRBD2. The trim removed 4 bases at V and 3 bases at J, leaving 8 bases unmatched. The germline gives CDR1 SGHRS, CDR2 YFSETQ. The CDR3 consists of 16 residues. CDR3 in amino acids: CASSLRTSEYYNEQFF. In DNA form, the CDR3 reads TGCGCCAGCAGCCTCCGGACTAGCGAGTACTACAATGAGCAGTTCTTC. Combining the CDR3 with reference TRBV5-1 and TRBJ2-1 gives the whole variable domain KAGVTQTPRYLIKTRGQQVTLSCSPISGHRSVSWYQQTPGQGLQFLFEYFSETQRNKGNFPGRFSGRQFSNSRSEMNVSTLELGDSALYLCASSLRTSEYYNEQFFGPGTRLTVL.

The chain couples TRBV12-3 or TRBV12-4 to TRBJ2-1, with TRBD2 matching over 8 bases. CDR3 length: 17 amino acids. Trimming cost V 1 base and J 1 base; bases outside gene matches: 6. CDR3 sequence reads: CASSLGFKRGSYNEQFF. The CDR3 coding sequence is TGTGCCAGCAGTTTAGGGTTTAAGCGGGGGTCCTACAATGAGCAGTTCTTC.

The chain joins TRBV25-1 to TRBJ1-2; tentative D call: TRBD1 (6 bases). V gave up 3 bases and J gave up 7 bases, with 15 bases separating them. CDR3 length: 14 residues. Germline CDR1 is MGHDK and CDR2 is SYGVNS. This CDR3 is CASSDMTGRVGYTF. For the CDR3, the DNA is TGTGCCAGCAGTGATATGACAGGTCGGGTTGGCTACACCTTC.

This clonotype has a handful of counts. The chain is built from TRBV7-8 and TRBJ2-3; TRBD2 might be the D (8 bases). Trimming shortened V by 4 bases and J by 4 bases, and 18 bases separated the two germline ends. The CDR3 is 16 residues long. Germline loops: CDR1 SGHVS, CDR2 FQNEAQ. The CDR3 nucleotides read TGTGCCAGCAGCTCTAGGGGGCCGACTAGCGCAGATACGCAGTATTTT. Its translation: CASSSRGPTSADTQYF. The whole variable domain, filled in from reference TRBV7-8 and TRBJ2-3, reads GAGVSQSPRYKVAKRGQDVALRCDPISGHVSLFWYQQALGQGPEFLTYFQNEAQLDKSGLPSDRFFAERPEGSVSTLKIQRTQQEDSAVYLCASSSRGPTSADTQYFGPGTRLTVL.

This clonotype was recorded a few times. J is TRBJ1-1 and V is TRBV20-1, with 12 positions matching TRBD1. Germline V gives CDR1 DFQATT, CDR2 SNEGSKA (reference sequence). With 5 bases clipped from V and 3 bases from J, the junction kept 10 bases outside the gene matches. The CDR3 sequence is 16 residues long. CDR3 amino acids: CSAPGQGALRHTEAFF. DNA for the CDR3: TGCAGTGCTCCGGGACAGGGGGCTTTAAGGCACACTGAAGCTTTCTTT.

This chain uses TRBV10-3 with TRBJ2-7; TRBD2 matches at 9 bases. Unmatched junction bases numbered 10, after V lost 3 bases and J lost 4 bases. Germline CDR1 ENHRY, CDR2 SYGVKD. This CDR3 has 16 amino acids. CDR3 in amino acids: CAISDQRGLAGYEQYF. The CDR3 bases are TGTGCCATCAGTGATCAGAGGGGGCTAGCGGGGTACGAGCAGTACTTC.

This clonotype was seen a few times. J is TRBJ2-5 and V is TRBV27; TRBD2 matches 7 bases. After removal of 4 bases from V and 11 bases from J, the junction contained 13 bases not matched to a gene. Looked up from germline, CDR1 is MNHEY and CDR2 is SMNVEV (reference sequence). The CDR3 is made up of 14 amino acids. The CDR3 region has the DNA TGTGCCAGCAGTTGGACTAGTAACCACAATGAGCAGTACTTC. Protein: CASSWTSNHNEQYF.

The chain is built from TRBV7-9 and TRBJ2-1; perhaps TRBD1 as D (5 bases). Trimming took off 4 bases at V and 5 bases at J, with 18 bases between the two ends. Germline V gene sequence: CDR1 SEHNR, CDR2 FQNEAQ (reference sequence). The CDR3 has 16 amino acids. In DNA form, the CDR3 reads TGTGCCAGCAGCTGGGGAAAGGGGAAAACCCACAATGAGCAGTTCTTC. It is translated as CASSWGKGKTHNEQFF.

This clonotype was observed a handful of times. The chain links TRBV3-1 to TRBJ2-3; D gene uncertain. This CDR3 comprises 14 residues. Trimming removed 3 bases at V and 4 bases at J, with 11 bases between. Per the germline V gene, CDR1 is LGHDT and CDR2 is YNNKEL (reference sequence). Here the CDR3 DNA reads TGTGCCAGCAGCCAGACCCCACGGGCAGATACGCAGTATTTT. Translated: CASSQTPRADTQYF.

This clonotype was seen repeatedly, ten times or more. The chain couples TRBV5-1 to TRBJ1-2; no clear D gene. V was shortened by 3 bases and J by 5 bases, with 20 bases between the two germline ends. This CDR3 is 16 amino acids long. Germline V gene data show CDR1 as SGHRS and CDR2 as YFSETQ. The CDR3 DNA follows: TGCGCCAGCAGCTACTTGGATCCAGCTGGGGTATATGGCTACACCTTC. This gives the protein CASSYLDPAGVYGYTF.

This chain joins TRBV4-2 and TRBJ1-2, with 11 positions matching TRBD1. Germline assignment: CDR1 LGHNA and CDR2 YNFKEQ. The ends lost 1 base at V and 4 bases at J; junction bases unmatched: 2. The CDR3 consists of 15 residues. CDR3 nucleotides: TGTGCCAGCAGCCAAGCCGGGACAGGGGGCTATGGCTACACCTTC. Translation gives CASSQAGTGGYGYTF.

V usage is TRBV20-1 and J usage is TRBJ1-6; the D is unclear. This CDR3 has 16 residues. Trimming removed 1 base at V and 0 bases at J, with 10 bases between. Germline loops: CDR1 DFQATT, CDR2 SNEGSKA (reference sequence). Here the CDR3 DNA reads TGCAGTGCTAGAGCCGGGGAGAGCTCCTATAATTCACCCCTCCACTTT. It is translated as CSARAGESSYNSPLHF.

This clonotype was found many times. V gene TRBV7-2 combines with J gene TRBJ1-2, with 8 bases matching TRBD1. Germline loops: CDR1 SGHTA, CDR2 FQGNSA. The CDR3 is 15 residues long. V trimming: 0 bases; J trimming: 5 bases; junction bases outside the gene matches: 5. CDR3 nucleotide sequence: TGTGCCAGCAGCTTAGCGGGGACAGGTTCATATGGCTACACCTTC. Translating gives CASSLAGTGSYGYTF.